The T cell receptor (beta chain) under discussion was sequenced for a study of beta chain features in type 1 diabetes. Germline CDR1 and CDR2: SGHRS and YFSETQ. The V gene end was trimmed by 4 bases and the J gene end by 1 base; junction bases not matched to a gene: 6. The CDR3 is made up of 15 amino acids. Expressed TCRB transcripts were sequenced, since all the RNA that had been isolated was reverse transcribed. Method: immunoSEQ multiplex PCR; TCRdb's copy keeps in-frame clones and lacks some. The table lists around 150,000 clones, 6.9% of them singletons. Averaging roughly 110 mL, one heparinised blood draw was given by each donor. Via the markers CD45RO/CCR7/CD25/CD127/CD95/CD27, stem cell-like memory, regulatory, central memory and naive CD4+ cells were sorted.

The TCR comes from a woman between 25 and 40 years old in good health. V gene TRBV5-1 combines with J gene TRBJ1-1; 8 bases fit TRBD1. Sample: central memory CD4+ T cells from blood. The CDR3 region has the DNA TGCGCCAGCAGCAGTAGACAGGGGTCGAACACTGAAGCTTTCTTT. Protein sequence: CASSSRQGSNTEAFF.